Below, 15 T cell receptor beta chains from the same sample are listed, as sequenced in a study of blood T cell repertoires in COVID-19. TCRdb's copy holds only in-frame clones and misses some; the assay was immunoSEQ multiplex PCR. The data contain over 200,000 clones, around 83% of them seen just once; the ten biggest clones take up approximately 6%. Sequencing was performed on peripheral blood. The origin of the receptors is an elderly man with acute or convalescent COVID-19.

The gene calls are TRBV30 and TRBJ2-5; D remains ambiguous. The CDR3 has 13 residues. Germline loops: CDR1 GTSNPN, CDR2 SVGIG (reference sequence). V lost 1 base and J 4 bases, leaving 10 bases between the germline ends. In DNA form, the CDR3 reads TGTGCCTGGAGTGACGAGGTCAGAGAGACCCAGTACTTC. Residues: CAWSDEVRETQYF.

The chain is built from TRBV19 and TRBJ2-7, with 14 nucleotides matching TRBD2. The germline CDR1 and CDR2 sequences are LNHDA and SQIVND (reference sequence). The CDR3 has 17 residues. The J segment lost 4 bases and the V segment lost 3 bases, leaving 8 bases of the junction unmatched. The CDR3 nucleotides read TGTGCCAGTAGTATTCGGGACAGGACTAGCGGGAGGTACGAGCAGTACTTC. Its translation is CASSIRDRTSGRYEQYF.

Worth noting for this clone: Other DNA sequences of this sample code for an identical CDR3. The chain combines TRBV5-1 with TRBJ2-7, with D perhaps TRBD2 (6 bases). Germline-derived CDR1 and CDR2 are SGHRS and YFSETQ. V lost 1 base to trimming and J lost 3 bases, with 8 bases between them. The length of the CDR3 is 13 residues. CDR3 amino acids: CASSLRGDYEQYF. CDR3 nucleotides: TGCGCCAGCAGCTTGCGCGGGGACTACGAGCAGTACTTC.

The chain couples TRBV5-4 to TRBJ2-5; 13 nucleotides line up with TRBD2. Trimming took 0 bases from V and 4 from J; bases not matched to a gene: 6. The germline gives CDR1 SGHNT, CDR2 YYREEE (reference sequence). The CDR3 contains 17 residues. CDR3: CASSLAWTSGSGETQYF. CDR3 nucleotides: TGTGCCAGCAGCTTGGCCTGGACTAGCGGGAGCGGAGAGACCCAGTACTTC.

This clone was seen a few times. This chain links TRBV7-3 with TRBJ2-1; 8 nucleotides agree with TRBD2. The trim removed 4 bases at V and 5 bases at J, leaving 7 bases unmatched. Germline lookup yields CDR1 SGHTA and CDR2 FQGTGA. CDR3 length: 15 amino acids. CDR3 in amino acids: CASSSTGTRNNEQFF. The DNA for the CDR3 is TGTGCCAGCAGCTCTACCGGGACTAGAAACAATGAGCAGTTCTTC.

The V gene is TRBV5-6, the J gene TRBJ2-3; no firm D call. This CDR3 is 14 amino acids long. Germline lookup yields CDR1 SGHDT and CDR2 YYEEEE. Trimming cost V 0 bases and J 0 bases, with 5 bases left between them. CDR3 nucleotides: TGTGCCAGCAGCTTGGTGACAAGCACAGATACGCAGTATTTT. Translating gives CASSLVTSTDTQYF.

This chain connects TRBV27 to TRBJ2-7; TRBD2 matches at 13 bases. After removal of 5 bases from V and 6 bases from J, the junction contained 7 bases not matched to a gene. The CDR3 covers 15 residues. Germline CDR1 reads MNHEY; CDR2 reads SMNVEV (reference sequence). The CDR3 coding sequence is TGTGCCAGCAGTAACAGACTAGCGGGGGGCCCCGAGCAGTACTTC. It codes for CASSNRLAGGPEQYF.

V gene TRBV2 combines with J gene TRBJ2-2; 8 bases agree with TRBD2. The CDR3 covers 15 residues. V lost 3 bases to trimming and J lost 6 bases; unmatched junction nucleotides: 6. The V gene's germline CDR1 is SNHLY and CDR2 FYNNEI. The CDR3, as DNA: TGTGCCAGCAGTGACGACGGGGGGGCAGCCGGGGAGCTGTTTTTT. Protein: CASSDDGGAAGELFF.

This clone showed up just once. The chain couples TRBV5-4 to TRBJ1-1; maybe TRBD1 (5 bases). The germline V gene has CDR1 SGHNT and CDR2 YYREEE (reference sequence). V lost 4 bases and J 1 base, leaving 8 bases between the germline ends. The CDR3 totals 13 residues. This CDR3 reads CASSTRENTEAFF. CDR3 DNA: TGTGCCAGCAGCACCAGGGAGAACACTGAAGCTTTCTTT.

This clone was detected once. The chain uses TRBV7-9 and TRBJ2-1; D remains ambiguous. Germline CDR1 reads SEHNR; CDR2 reads FQNEAQ (reference sequence). The CDR3 loop spans 12 amino acids. V was trimmed by 5 bases and J by 10 bases, leaving 12 bases between them. As DNA, the CDR3 is TGTGCCAGCAGCACACCCGGGTCCGAGCAGTTCTTC. It is translated as CASSTPGSEQFF.

As DNA, the CDR3 is TGCGCCAGCAGCCAAGACTTCGGGGTCTTGGGGGAGCTGTTTTTT. Its protein is CASSQDFGVLGELFF. J is TRBJ2-2 and V is TRBV4-1; D might be TRBD2 (5 bases). V dropped 0 bases and J dropped 8 bases, with 13 bases sitting between them. The CDR3 has 15 amino acids. Looked up from germline, CDR1 is MGHRA and CDR2 is YSYEKL.

This clone showed up just a few times. CDR3: CASSQVAGAGEQYF. The DNA for the CDR3 is TGTGCCAGCAGCCAAGTAGCGGGAGCCGGCGAGCAGTACTTC. V gene TRBV3-1 (or the pseudogene TRBV3-2) combines with J gene TRBJ2-7, with 9 bases lining up with TRBD2. Per germline, CDR1 LGHDT and CDR2 YNNKEL (reference sequence). V trimming: 1 base; J trimming: 6 bases; junction bases outside the gene matches: 4. CDR3 length: 14 amino acids.

The chain has TRBV27 and TRBJ1-1, with D possibly TRBD1 on 5 matching bases. This CDR3 comprises 13 residues. V shed 8 bases and J shed 4 bases, with 14 bases lying between them. Germline V gene sequence: CDR1 MNHEY, CDR2 SMNVEV (reference sequence). The CDR3 region has the DNA TGTGCCAGCCGCCTTTTCGGGGGCACTGAAGCTTTCTTT. As protein: CASRLFGGTEAFF.

This sequence joins TRBV28 and TRBJ2-1; TRBD2 agrees at 8 bases. This CDR3 spans 13 amino acids. Germline-derived CDR1 and CDR2 are MDHEN and SYDVKM. The V and J ends lost 6 bases and 7 bases, in that order; junction bases with no gene match: 5. The CDR3 loop reads CASRGAGVNEQFF. CDR3 DNA sequence: TGTGCCAGCAGAGGAGCGGGAGTGAATGAGCAGTTCTTC.

The chain couples TRBV2 to TRBJ2-7; TRBD1 matches at 7 bases. Losses at the gene ends were 6 bases for V and 5 bases for J; bases not matched to a gene: 16. Germline CDR1 and CDR2: SNHLY and FYNNEI. The CDR3 runs to 16 residues. CDR3 amino acids: CASRGPFRGGSNEQYF. For the CDR3, the DNA is TGTGCCAGCAGAGGTCCATTCCGAGGGGGCTCGAACGAGCAGTACTTC.